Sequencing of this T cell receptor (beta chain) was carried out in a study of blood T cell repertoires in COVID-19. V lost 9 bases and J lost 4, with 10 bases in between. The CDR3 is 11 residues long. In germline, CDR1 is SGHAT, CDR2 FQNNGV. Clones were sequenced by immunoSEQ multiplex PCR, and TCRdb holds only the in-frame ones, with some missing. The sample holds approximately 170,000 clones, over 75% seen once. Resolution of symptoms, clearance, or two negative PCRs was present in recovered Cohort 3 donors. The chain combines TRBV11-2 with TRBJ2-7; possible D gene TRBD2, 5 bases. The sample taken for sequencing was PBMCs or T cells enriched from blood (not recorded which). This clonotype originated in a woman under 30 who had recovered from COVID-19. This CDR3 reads CASRGFYEQYF. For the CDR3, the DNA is TGTGCCAGTCGCGGGTTTTACGAGCAGTACTTC. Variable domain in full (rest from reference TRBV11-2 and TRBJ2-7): EAGVAQSPRYKIIEKRQSVAFWCNPISGHATLYWYQQILGQGPKLLIQFQNNGVVDDSQLPKDRFSAERLKGVDSTLKIQPAKLEDSAVYLCASRGFYEQYFGPGTRLTVT.